The rows below give T cell receptor beta chains drawn from one sample of a study of blood T cell repertoires in COVID-19. Produced via immunoSEQ multiplex PCR; TCRdb's table is partial and in-frame only. Among approximately 380,000 clones listed, just over 90% were seen once. Material: PBMCs or T cells enriched from blood (not recorded which). These receptor sequences come from a woman aged 40 to 55 who had been exposed to COVID-19. The CDR3 runs from the conserved cysteine through the conserved F or W. The D gene is left open where the match is weak. Size is stated for part of the rows, as once, few or many counts, or as a class when the clone is expanded.

d_gene,abundance,v_gene,j_gene,CDR3aa,CDR3nt
-,-,TRBV7-9,TRBJ1-2,CASSLVRQPNYGYTF,TGTGCCAGCAGCTTAGTTAGACAACCTAACTATGGCTACACCTTC
-,many,TRBV19,TRBJ2-7,CASSIGDVNEQYF,TGTGCCAGTAGTATTGGAGACGTTAACGAGCAGTACTTC
TRBD1,-,TRBV27,TRBJ1-2,CASRTTGVGGYTF,TGTGCCAGCAGAACTACAGGGGTCGGTGGCTACACCTTC
-,once,TRBV19,TRBJ1-3,CASSMAGSGNTIYF,TGTGCCAGTAGTATGGCAGGGTCTGGAAACACCATATATTTT
-,-,TRBV19,TRBJ1-3,CASSRRTASRNTIYF,TGTGCCAGTAGTAGGAGGACAGCCTCAAGAAACACCATATATTTT
TRBD2,-,TRBV27,TRBJ2-1,CASSLSGSSYNEQFF,TGTGCCAGCAGCCTTAGCGGGAGCTCCTACAATGAGCAGTTCTTC
-,once,TRBV15,TRBJ1-2,CATSSPNRANYGYTF,TGTGCCACCAGCAGTCCAAACAGGGCTAACTATGGCTACACCTTC
TRBD1,-,TRBV6-5,TRBJ2-3,CASSRGDSSTDTQYF,TGTGCCAGCAGCCGAGGGGACAGTAGCACAGATACGCAGTATTTT
TRBD2,-,TRBV9,TRBJ2-5,CASSVGLAGVRETQYF,TGTGCCAGCAGCGTAGGACTAGCGGGAGTTCGGGAGACCCAGTACTTC
-,-,TRBV6-5,TRBJ1-3,CASRGSKTRGDTIYF,TGTGCCAGCAGGGGATCTAAGACACGGGGGGACACCATATATTTT
-,-,TRBV7-2,TRBJ2-2,CASSRQLNTGELFF,TGTGCCAGCAGTCGACAACTCAACACCGGGGAGCTGTTTTTT
TRBD1,-,TRBV9,TRBJ1-1,CASSPGTGGFGDPGIGAFF,TGTGCCAGCAGCCCCGGGACAGGGGGTTTCGGGGATCCGGGTATTGGAGCTTTCTTT
TRBD2,-,TRBV7-9,TRBJ2-3,CASSLLAGGITDTQYF,TGTGCCAGCAGCTTGTTAGCGGGGGGGATTACAGATACGCAGTATTTT
-,-,TRBV20-1,TRBJ1-3,CSASDSLSGNTIYF,TGCAGTGCTAGTGACAGTCTCTCTGGAAACACCATATATTTT
TRBD1,once,TRBV30,TRBJ1-2,CALDRGWGGYTF,TGTGCCTTGGACAGGGGATGGGGTGGCTACACCTTC
-,-,TRBV4-3,TRBJ2-7,CASSQEEGGTYEQYF,TGCGCCAGCAGCCAAGAGGAGGGTGGCACCTACGAGCAGTACTTC
-,-,TRBV2,TRBJ1-5,CASSDQAYNQPQHF,TGTGCCAGCAGTGACCAGGCTTACAATCAGCCCCAGCATTTT
-,-,TRBV11-3,TRBJ1-2,CASSPDNYGYTF,TGTGCCAGCAGCCCAGATAACTATGGCTACACCTTC
-,-,TRBV19,TRBJ1-2,CASTRGATNYGYTF,TGTGCCAGTACGCGGGGGGCTACTAACTATGGCTACACCTTC
-,-,TRBV11-2,TRBJ2-3,CASSHGPTLDTQYF,TGTGCCAGCAGCCACGGTCCCACCCTTGATACGCAGTATTTT
TRBD1,once,TRBV2,TRBJ1-2,CASNPGQGGYTF,TGTGCCAGCAATCCGGGACAGGGTGGCTACACCTTC
-,-,TRBV25-1,TRBJ1-5,CATEDTDSNQPQHF,TGTGCCACCGAGGATACCGATAGCAATCAGCCCCAGCATTTT
-,-,TRBV5-5,TRBJ1-1,CASSLTVNTEAFF,TGTGCCAGCAGCTTGACAGTGAACACTGAAGCTTTCTTT
TRBD1,-,TRBV19,TRBJ1-1,CASSMGDRELNTEAFF,TGTGCCAGTAGTATGGGGGACAGGGAACTGAACACTGAAGCTTTCTTT
TRBD1,-,TRBV7-9,TRBJ1-4,CASSLEGDRAKLFF,TGTGCCAGCAGCTTAGAGGGGGACAGAGCAAAACTGTTTTTT
-,-,TRBV5-1,TRBJ2-3,CASSLAGADTQYF,TGCGCCAGCAGCTTGGCCGGTGCGGATACGCAGTATTTT
-,-,TRBV28,TRBJ1-4,CASSLVTHAFNEKLFF,TGTGCCAGCAGTTTAGTGACTCACGCCTTTAATGAAAAACTGTTTTTT
TRBD1,-,TRBV5-1,TRBJ1-2,CASSPMRQGHGYTF,TGCGCCAGCAGCCCCATGAGACAGGGGCATGGCTACACCTTC
TRBD1,-,TRBV3-1/TRBV3-2,TRBJ2-5,CASSRTGGFRIETQYF,TGTGCCAGCAGCCGAACAGGGGGCTTTAGGATAGAGACCCAGTACTTC
-,-,TRBV21-1,TRBJ2-2,CASSNPRGVGELFF,TGTGCCAGCAGCAACCCCAGGGGGGTCGGGGAGCTGTTTTTT
TRBD2,-,TRBV14,TRBJ2-5,CASSDTTSGGAKVKTQYF,TGTGCCAGCAGCGATACGACTAGCGGGGGGGCGAAGGTGAAGACCCAGTACTTC
TRBD2,-,TRBV9,TRBJ2-1,CASSVGGGRGNEQFF,TGTGCCAGCAGCGTAGGGGGCGGGAGAGGCAATGAGCAGTTCTTC
TRBD1,-,TRBV7-8,TRBJ1-1,CASGGDRGLPEAFF,TGTGCCAGCGGGGGGGACAGGGGATTGCCTGAAGCTTTCTTT
-,-,TRBV21-1,TRBJ1-3,CASSVQVSGNTIYF,TGTGCCAGCAGCGTACAGGTCTCTGGAAACACCATATATTTT